These 10 T cell receptor beta chains originate from one sample sequenced in a study of T cells expressing NK-cell markers. TCRdb reprocessed the 5' RACE reads; each CDR3 protein has one entry and no DNA is given. In total, the table holds a few hundred thousand distinct CDR3 sequences. Sample: blood T cells: a sorted CD56 or NKG2C T cell subset, CD4+ or CD8+ T cells, or bulk PBMC T cells (not recorded which). These receptors came from a man younger than 35 in good health.

CDR3 amino acids: CASSQGTGGNNEQFF. The V call is TRBV27, the J call TRBJ2-1; TCRdb designates TRBD1, a call that cannot be tested without DNA. The germline CDR1 and CDR2 sequences are MNHEY and SMNVEV (reference sequence). CDR3 length equals 15 residues.

J is TRBJ1-5 and V is TRBV20-1; with no DNA, the TCRdb D assignment of TRBD1 cannot be verified. The length of the CDR3 is 16 residues. The germline gives CDR1 DFQATT, CDR2 SNEGSKA (reference sequence). The chain's CDR3 is CSATPLLTGINQPQHF.

The genes are TRBV6-5 and TRBJ2-3; the D gene TCRdb calls, TRBD2, cannot be checked with no DNA. The CDR3 runs 14 residues. Per germline, CDR1 MNHEY and CDR2 SVGAGI. The CDR3: CASVPGGRADTQYF.

V and J are TRBV7-6 and TRBJ1-6; TCRdb outputs TRBD1, but without DNA this stays unchecked. CDR1 and CDR2 (germline): SGHVS, FNYEAQ. The CDR3 loop spans 17 amino acids. CDR3 region: CASSLAGQGGGSSPLHF.

J is TRBJ2-3 and V is TRBV20-1; the TCRdb D gene call, TRBD1, has no DNA to confirm it. The germline V gene encodes CDR1 DFQATT and CDR2 SNEGSKA (reference sequence). The CDR3 consists of 11 residues. CDR3 protein: CSVPRSDTQYF.

The chain combines TRBV5-1 with TRBJ2-3; the D call from TCRdb, TRBD1, cannot be confirmed without DNA. Germline V gene lookup returns CDR1 SGHRS and CDR2 YFSETQ. The CDR3 has 14 residues. This CDR3 reads CASSLGQPPDTQYF.

The V and J genes are TRBV12-3 or TRBV12-4 and TRBJ1-5; the D call of TRBD1 rests on TCRdb alone, since no DNA is present to check it. The CDR3 runs 13 residues. Here the CDR3 reads CATGQGRDQPQHF.

This chain uses TRBV7-6 with TRBJ2-5; there is no DNA to check the TCRdb D call of TRBD1. The CDR3 extends over 15 amino acids. The V gene's germline CDR1 is SGHVS and CDR2 FNYEAQ. The CDR3 is CASSLGRGLQETQYF.

The V gene is TRBV20-1, the J gene TRBJ2-5; TCRdb gives TRBD2 as the D gene, but with no DNA this cannot be confirmed. Germline V gene lookup returns CDR1 DFQATT and CDR2 SNEGSKA (reference sequence). The CDR3 loop spans 12 amino acids. CDR3: CSARGTGETQYF.

This chain joins TRBV7-8 and TRBJ2-7; TCRdb's assignment of TRBD1 cannot be checked, as there is no DNA. Germline V CDR1 and CDR2: SGHVS, FQNEAQ. CDR3 length: 15 residues. The CDR3 sequence is CASSSQGTVTYEQYF.